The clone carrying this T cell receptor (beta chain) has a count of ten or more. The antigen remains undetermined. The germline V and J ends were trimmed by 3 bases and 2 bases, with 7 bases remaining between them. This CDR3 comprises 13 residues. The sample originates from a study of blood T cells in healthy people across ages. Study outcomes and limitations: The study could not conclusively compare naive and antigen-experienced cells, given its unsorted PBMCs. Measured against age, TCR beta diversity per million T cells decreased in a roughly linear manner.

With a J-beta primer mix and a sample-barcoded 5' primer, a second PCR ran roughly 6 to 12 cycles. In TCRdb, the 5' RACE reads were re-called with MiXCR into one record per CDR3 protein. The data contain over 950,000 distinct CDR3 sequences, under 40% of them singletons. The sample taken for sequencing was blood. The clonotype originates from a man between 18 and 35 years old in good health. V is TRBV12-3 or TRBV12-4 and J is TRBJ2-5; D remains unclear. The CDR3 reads CASSFDWQETQYF. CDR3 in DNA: TGTGCCAGCAGTTTTGACTGGCAAGAGACCCAGTACTTC.